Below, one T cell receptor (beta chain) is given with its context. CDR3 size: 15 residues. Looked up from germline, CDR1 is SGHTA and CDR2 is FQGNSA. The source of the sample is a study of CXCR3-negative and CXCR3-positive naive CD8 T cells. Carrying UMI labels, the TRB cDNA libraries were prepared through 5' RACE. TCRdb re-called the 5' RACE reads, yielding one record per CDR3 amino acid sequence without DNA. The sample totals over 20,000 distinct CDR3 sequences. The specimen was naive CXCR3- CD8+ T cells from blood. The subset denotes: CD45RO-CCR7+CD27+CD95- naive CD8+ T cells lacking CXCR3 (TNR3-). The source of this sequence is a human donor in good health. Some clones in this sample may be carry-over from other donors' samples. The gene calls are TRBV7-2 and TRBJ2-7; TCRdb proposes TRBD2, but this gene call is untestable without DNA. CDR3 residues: CASSLWGTQSYEQYF.